Presented here are 31 T cell receptor beta chains from one specimen sequenced in a study of T cell responses to AZD1222 COVID-19 vaccine. TCRdb's table, derived via immunoSEQ multiplex PCR, lists solely in-frame clones and lacks some. The table records some 180,000 clones, roughly 93% of them present only once. This material consisted of peripheral blood, taken 28 days after the second dose of the MenACWY control vaccine. The source of these receptors is an adult who received the MenACWY meningococcal vaccine as a control.

The chain recombines TRBV6-5 with TRBJ1-2, with D unclear. The germline V gene encodes CDR1 MNHEY and CDR2 SVGAGI. The germline V and J ends were trimmed by 7 bases and 0 bases, with 15 bases remaining between them. The CDR3 has 15 amino acids. The CDR3, as DNA: TGTGCCAGCAATCCAGCGGACGGTTCTAACTATGGCTACACCTTC. This gives the protein CASNPADGSNYGYTF.

The rearrangement joins TRBV19 to TRBJ1-1; D not certain. This CDR3 has 12 amino acids. Trimming took off 3 bases at V and 1 base at J, with 3 bases between the two ends. CDR1 is LNHDA and CDR2 is SQIVND in the germline V gene (reference sequence). In DNA, the CDR3 is TGTGCCAGTAGTATCTGGAACACTGAAGCTTTCTTT. This codes for CASSIWNTEAFF.

The chain has TRBV5-6 and TRBJ1-2; 7 bases map to TRBD1. Germline V gene data show CDR1 as SGHDT and CDR2 as YYEEEE. V lost 3 bases, J lost 7 bases, and 9 bases stayed unmatched. This CDR3 is 14 amino acids long. CDR3 sequence (DNA): TGTGCCAGCAGCTCATCAACAGGGGAAGCTGGCTACACCTTC. Translating gives CASSSSTGEAGYTF.

The J gene is TRBJ2-6, the V gene TRBV7-8; the D call may be TRBD1 or TRBD2 (5 bases each). The germline V and J ends were trimmed by 9 bases and 7 bases, with 28 bases remaining between them. There are 18 residues in the CDR3. CDR1 and CDR2 (germline): SGHVS, FQNEAQ. The CDR3 loop is CASGSGYRDLWGANVLTF. CDR3 sequence (DNA): TGTGCCAGTGGCAGTGGGTACCGGGACCTCTGGGGAGCCAACGTCCTGACTTTC.

This chain links TRBV5-4 with TRBJ1-2; 10 nucleotides match TRBD1. Germline V gene data show CDR1 as SGHNT and CDR2 as YYREEE (reference sequence). The length of the CDR3 is 18 residues. After removal of 2 bases from V and 1 base from J, the junction contained 11 bases not matched to a gene. The CDR3 spells CASSFGTGAEKYNYGYTF. CDR3 coding DNA: TGTGCCAGCAGCTTCGGGACAGGGGCCGAAAAGTATAACTATGGCTACACCTTC.

This clone was picked up one time. The chain employs TRBV3-1 (or the pseudogene TRBV3-2) and TRBJ2-6, with no clear D. From germline, CDR1 is LGHDT and CDR2 YNNKEL (reference sequence). Trimming pared 4 bases from V and 0 bases from J, leaving 10 bases between. The CDR3 sequence is 16 residues long. CDR3 sequence: CASSPWLTSGANVLTF. The CDR3, as DNA: TGTGCCAGCAGCCCGTGGTTGACCTCTGGGGCCAACGTCCTGACTTTC.

This clone appeared a single time. The chain has TRBV7-6 and TRBJ1-1, with 7 bases identical to TRBD1. Trimming cost V 2 bases and J 4 bases; bases outside gene matches: 1. Germline lookup yields CDR1 SGHVS and CDR2 FNYEAQ. This CDR3 has 13 amino acids. CDR3 loop: CASSLSGGTEAFF. CDR3 in DNA: TGTGCCAGCAGCTTATCAGGGGGCACTGAAGCTTTCTTT.

The chain employs TRBV6-6 and TRBJ1-4; TRBD1 aligns across 11 bases. The V gene end was trimmed by 5 bases and the J gene end by 8 bases; junction bases not matched to a gene: 4. The CDR3 runs 14 residues. Per germline, CDR1 MNHNY and CDR2 SVGAGI (reference sequence). The chain's CDR3 is CASSRDRGDEKLFF. CDR3 DNA: TGTGCCAGCAGTCGGGACAGGGGGGACGAAAAACTGTTTTTT.

The rearrangement uses TRBV10-1 and TRBJ1-2, with 8 bases that match TRBD1. The J segment lost 2 bases and the V segment lost 7 bases, leaving 6 bases of the junction unmatched. The length of the CDR3 is 14 residues. Germline lookup yields CDR1 WNHNN and CDR2 SYGVQD (reference sequence). The CDR3 nucleotides are TGCGCCAGCAACGGACAGGGATCCAACTATGGCTACACCTTC. It is translated as CASNGQGSNYGYTF.

J is TRBJ1-1 and V is TRBV6-6; possibly TRBD1 for D (5 bases). Deletions cut 7 bases from V and 6 bases from J, with 12 bases between. The CDR3 consists of 12 residues. CDR1 is MNHNY, CDR2 SVGAGI, per germline (reference sequence). CDR3 DNA: TGTGCCAGCACCAAGGGGAGGTCTGAAGCTTTCTTT. Residues: CASTKGRSEAFF.

The V call is TRBV3-1 (or the pseudogene TRBV3-2), the J call TRBJ1-1; D is unresolved. V was shortened by 1 base and J by 1 base, with 7 bases between the two germline ends. The germline V gene has CDR1 LGHDT and CDR2 YNNKEL (reference sequence). CDR3 length: 14 amino acids. The CDR3 spells CASSQGRTNTEAFF. The CDR3 DNA follows: TGTGCCAGCAGCCAAGGACGGACGAACACTGAAGCTTTCTTT.

This clone was seen just once. The chain couples TRBV2 to TRBJ1-1; D perhaps matches TRBD1 (5 bases). V was clipped by 8 bases and J by 11 bases, with 24 bases between them. The CDR3 spans 14 residues. The germline CDR1 and CDR2 sequences are SNHLY and FYNNEI. The CDR3 DNA reads TGTGCCAGCCCCCTCACGCGAGGGGCAGCAGGGGCTTTCTTT. This encodes CASPLTRGAAGAFF.

The chain recombines TRBV15 with TRBJ2-7; D perhaps matches TRBD1 (5 bases). Trimming stripped 0 bases from V and 3 bases from J, with 9 bases between. This CDR3 is built from 14 residues. The germline gives CDR1 LNHNV, CDR2 YYDKDF (reference sequence). The CDR3 loop is CATSREGQGYEQYF. The DNA of the CDR3 is TGTGCCACCAGCAGAGAAGGACAAGGCTACGAGCAGTACTTC.

This clone was seen only once. The chain employs TRBV5-4 and TRBJ2-7; D is unresolved. Trimming removed 4 bases at V and 6 bases at J, with 8 bases between. There are 11 residues in the CDR3. Germline V lookup: CDR1 SGHNT, CDR2 YYREEE (reference sequence). The CDR3 reads CASSRAAEQYF. CDR3 DNA: TGTGCCAGCAGCCGGGCCGCCGAGCAGTACTTC.

V is TRBV5-8 and J is TRBJ1-2; weak D call: TRBD1 (5 bases). The CDR3 extends over 13 amino acids. With 0 bases removed from V and 4 bases from J, the gap between germline ends came to 7 bases. Per germline, CDR1 SGHTS and CDR2 YDEGEE. The CDR3 DNA reads as TGTGCCAGCAGCTTGGGAGGGGTCTATGGCTACACCTTC. Amino acid sequence: CASSLGGVYGYTF.

J is TRBJ1-5 and V is TRBV30; D is uncertain. The germline V gene encodes CDR1 GTSNPN and CDR2 SVGIG (reference sequence). CDR3 size: 12 residues. Trimming stripped 2 bases from V and 2 bases from J, with 4 bases between. CDR3: CAWSRGNQPQHF. In DNA form, the CDR3 reads TGTGCCTGGAGTCGGGGCAATCAGCCCCAGCATTTT.

V usage is TRBV27 and J usage is TRBJ1-1, with D perhaps TRBD1 (5 bases). The germline gives CDR1 MNHEY, CDR2 SMNVEV (reference sequence). V was clipped by 3 bases and J by 0 bases, with 8 bases between them. The CDR3 consists of 14 residues. The CDR3 sequence: CASSFRGMNTEAFF. CDR3 sequence (DNA): TGTGCCAGCAGTTTTAGGGGCATGAACACTGAAGCTTTCTTT.

The chain uses TRBV28 and TRBJ1-6, with D possibly being TRBD1 (6 bases). V was clipped by 4 bases and J by 1 base, with 11 bases between them. Per germline, CDR1 MDHEN and CDR2 SYDVKM. The CDR3 loop spans 16 amino acids. The CDR3 bases are TGTGCCAGCAGTTCTTCAACAGGGTCCTATAATTCACCCCTCCACTTT. Its translation: CASSSSTGSYNSPLHF.

V and J are TRBV5-1 and TRBJ1-1; D is perhaps TRBD1 (6 bases). Trimming left V 2 bases short and J 0 bases short, with 20 bases between. The CDR3 is 18 amino acids. Germline-derived CDR1 and CDR2 are SGHRS and YFSETQ. CDR3 region: CASSFKQGNGAMNTEAFF. DNA for the CDR3: TGCGCCAGCAGCTTCAAACAGGGTAACGGAGCGATGAACACTGAAGCTTTCTTT.

The rearrangement links TRBV7-9 to TRBJ1-1; possible D gene TRBD1, 6 bases. The CDR3 is made up of 15 amino acids. The ends were cut back, 1 base at V and 5 bases at J, with 14 bases in the middle. Germline V lookup: CDR1 SEHNR, CDR2 FQNEAQ (reference sequence). The CDR3 DNA is TGTGCCAGCAGCTTAGAGGGGGTCGTCTCAACTGAAGCTTTCTTT. Translation: CASSLEGVVSTEAFF.

V gene TRBV3-1 (or the pseudogene TRBV3-2) combines with J gene TRBJ2-2; D is possibly TRBD1 (6 bases). The CDR3 is made up of 16 amino acids. The V end lost 7 bases, the J end lost 0 bases, and 15 bases lay between the germline ends. CDR1 and CDR2 (germline): LGHDT, YNNKEL (reference sequence). The CDR3 sequence: CASKSPGTPNTGELFF. The CDR3 DNA sequence: TGTGCCAGCAAATCGCCCGGGACACCGAACACCGGGGAGCTGTTTTTT.

V and J are TRBV27 and TRBJ1-2; 11 bases agree with TRBD1. The germline CDR1 and CDR2 sequences are MNHEY and SMNVEV (reference sequence). The V gene end was trimmed by 1 base and the J gene end by 7 bases; junction bases not matched to a gene: 11. This CDR3 is built from 17 residues. The CDR3 DNA reads as TGTGCCAGCAGTTTATACGGTCCGGGGACAGGGGGGACTGGCTACACCTTC. Protein product: CASSLYGPGTGGTGYTF.

The chain carries TRBV5-1 and TRBJ1-1, with D uncertain. Trimming shortened V by 4 bases and J by 1 base, and 14 bases separated the two germline ends. Germline CDR1 and CDR2: SGHRS and YFSETQ. The CDR3 runs to 15 residues. The CDR3 nucleotides are TGCGCCAGCAGCCCCCTCTCGACACCGAACACTGAAGCTTTCTTT. Amino acids: CASSPLSTPNTEAFF.

J is TRBJ1-4 and V is TRBV29-1, with TRBD1 matching over 9 bases. Trimming took 6 bases from V and 8 from J; bases not matched to a gene: 7. Germline lookup yields CDR1 SQVTM and CDR2 ANQGSEA. This CDR3 region has 13 residues. The CDR3 reads CSVGGQGREKLFF. In nucleotides, the CDR3 is TGCAGCGTGGGGGGACAGGGAAGGGAAAAACTGTTTTTT.

The V call is TRBV6-1, the J call TRBJ1-2; D not resolved. Germline V gene data show CDR1 as MNHNS and CDR2 as SASEGT. The V end lost 3 bases, the J end lost 0 bases, and 14 bases lay between the germline ends. The CDR3 is made up of 16 amino acids. CDR3 protein: CASSDPPRIANYGYTF. CDR3 coding DNA: TGTGCCAGCAGTGACCCTCCCAGGATAGCTAACTATGGCTACACCTTC.

V is TRBV7-8 and J is TRBJ2-5, with no clear D. V lost 1 base to trimming and J lost 1 base, with 7 bases between them. The CDR3 has 14 amino acids. Germline CDR1 is SGHVS and CDR2 is FQNEAQ. The CDR3 reads CASSLEGGQETQYF. The CDR3 nucleotides are TGTGCCAGCAGCTTAGAGGGCGGCCAAGAGACCCAGTACTTC.

This rearrangement joins TRBV7-2 to TRBJ2-7, with 7 bases fitting TRBD2. Germline V lookup: CDR1 SGHTA, CDR2 FQGNSA. V lost 5 bases, J lost 2 bases, and 9 bases stayed unmatched. The CDR3 loop spans 15 amino acids. In DNA, the CDR3 is TGTGCCAGCAGCCAGGAGACGGGGGGAACCTACGAGCAGTACTTC. Its protein is CASSQETGGTYEQYF.

This chain connects TRBV5-4 to TRBJ1-4; TRBD1 is a possible D gene (5 bases). The V gene's germline CDR1 is SGHNT and CDR2 YYREEE (reference sequence). V was shortened by 7 bases and J by 2 bases, with 9 bases between the two germline ends. CDR3 length equals 13 residues. CDR3 DNA: TGTGCCAGCGGGCAGGGTACTAATGAAAAACTGTTTTTT. Encoded protein: CASGQGTNEKLFF.

This sequence joins TRBV6-5 and TRBJ1-2; D not resolved. CDR1 is MNHEY, CDR2 SVGAGI, per germline. V was clipped by 5 bases and J by 2 bases, with 15 bases between them. This CDR3 has 15 residues. The chain's CDR3 is CASSPLGSINYGYTF. DNA for the CDR3: TGTGCCAGCAGTCCGCTAGGGTCCATAAACTATGGCTACACCTTC.

Written as DNA, the CDR3 is TGTGCCAGCAGCTTCCAGGGAGGGGACACTGAAGCTTTCTTT. As protein: CASSFQGGDTEAFF. The rearrangement joins TRBV7-2 to TRBJ1-1; D is perhaps TRBD1 (5 bases). Trimming shortened V by 3 bases and J by 3 bases, and 11 bases separated the two germline ends. The CDR3 sequence is 14 residues long. Looked up from germline, CDR1 is SGHTA and CDR2 is FQGNSA.

The chain combines TRBV5-1 with TRBJ1-4; D uncertain. The V and J ends lost 0 bases and 8 bases respectively, with 14 bases between them. There are 15 residues in the CDR3. The germline gives CDR1 SGHRS, CDR2 YFSETQ. The CDR3 coding sequence is TGCGCCAGCAGCTTGGGGGGAAGAAGTAGCGAAAAACTGTTTTTT. Translation gives CASSLGGRSSEKLFF.